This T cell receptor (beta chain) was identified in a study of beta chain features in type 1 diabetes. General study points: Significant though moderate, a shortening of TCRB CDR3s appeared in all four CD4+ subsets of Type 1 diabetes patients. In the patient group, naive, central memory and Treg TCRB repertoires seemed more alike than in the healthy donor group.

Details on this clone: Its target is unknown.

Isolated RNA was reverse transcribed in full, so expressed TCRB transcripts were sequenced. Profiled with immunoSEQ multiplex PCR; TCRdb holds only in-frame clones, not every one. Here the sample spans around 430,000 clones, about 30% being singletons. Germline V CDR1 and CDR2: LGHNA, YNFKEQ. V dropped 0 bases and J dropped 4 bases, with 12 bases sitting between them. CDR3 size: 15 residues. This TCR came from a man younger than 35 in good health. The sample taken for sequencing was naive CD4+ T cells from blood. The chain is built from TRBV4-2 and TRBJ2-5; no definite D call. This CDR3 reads CASSQDLLTGETQYF. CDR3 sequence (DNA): TGTGCCAGCAGCCAAGATCTTTTGACGGGAGAGACCCAGTACTTC.